A single T cell receptor beta chain is shown here with its context. This entry is derived from a study of spatial heterogeneity in lung cancer. TCRdb reprocessed the 5' RACE reads with MiXCR, giving one entry per CDR3 protein. The sample shows tens of thousands of distinct CDR3 sequences, roughly 14% of them seen only once. Time point reported: sample taken at primary tumor resection. The input material, whole RNA from tumor, nontumor lung or frozen PBMC, was sequenced unsorted. V lost 2 bases and J 4 bases, leaving 7 bases between the germline ends. The CDR3 covers 13 residues. Germline V gene sequence: CDR1 SGHKS, CDR2 YYEKEE (reference sequence).

Sample: PBMCs, taken at surgery. V is TRBV5-5 and J is TRBJ2-1, with D hard to call. The receptor's source is a male donor with early-stage non-small cell lung cancer. The CDR3 region is CASSFRQYNEQFF. The CDR3 bases are TGTGCCAGCAGCTTCCGCCAGTACAATGAGCAGTTCTTC. Supplemented by reference TRBV5-5 and TRBJ2-1, the full variable domain reads DAGVTQSPTHLIKTRGQQVTLRCSPISGHKSVSWYQQVLGQGPQFIFQYYEKEERGRGNFPDRFSARQFPNYSSELNVNALLLGDSALYLCASSFRQYNEQFFGPGTRLTVL.